The text below deals with one TCR beta chain. Its antigen is unknown. Clinical symptoms, serum thyroxine and TRAb, thyroid ultrasound and orbital computed tomography together formed the diagnostic basis. The source of the sample is a study of T cells in Graves' hyperthyroidism and ophthalmopathy. The length of the CDR3 is 11 residues. Per germline, CDR1 DFQATT and CDR2 SNEGSKA (reference sequence). The V gene end was trimmed by 5 bases and the J gene end by 10 bases; junction bases not matched to a gene: 2. Study findings and constraints: The model forecast ophthalmopathy, anticipating it by a median roughly 6.5 months before onset. The majority of expanded thyroid clonotypes above 0.001 also appeared in blood.

Amplified regions were TCR beta CDR3 sequences from RNA transcripts. HTBI primers were employed in a first-round RT-PCR of the TCR CDR3. TCRdb passed the multiplex PCR reads through MiXCR, listing each CDR3 protein once. The repertoire has about 660,000 distinct CDR3 sequences, approximately 42% of them found once; the top ten carry about 7.7%. V usage is TRBV20-1 and J usage is TRBJ2-6, with 7 positions matching TRBD1. This receptor was taken from an adult man with Graves' disease, either hyperthyroidism or ophthalmopathy (not recorded which). Sequences were obtained from peripheral blood or thyroid tissue (not recorded which). In DNA, the CDR3 is TGCAGTGCTGGACAGGCTAACGTCCTGACTTTC. Translating it yields CSAGQANVLTF.